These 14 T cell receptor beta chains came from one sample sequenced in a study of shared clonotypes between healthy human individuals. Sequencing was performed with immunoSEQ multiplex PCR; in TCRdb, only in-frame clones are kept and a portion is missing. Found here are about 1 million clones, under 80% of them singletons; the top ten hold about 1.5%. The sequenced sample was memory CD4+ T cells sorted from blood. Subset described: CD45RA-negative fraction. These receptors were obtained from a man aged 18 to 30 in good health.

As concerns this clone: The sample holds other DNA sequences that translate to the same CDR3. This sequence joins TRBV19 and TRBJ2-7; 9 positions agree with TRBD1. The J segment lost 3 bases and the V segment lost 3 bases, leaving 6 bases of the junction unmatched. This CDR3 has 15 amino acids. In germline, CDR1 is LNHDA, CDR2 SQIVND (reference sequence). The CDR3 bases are TGTGCCAGTAGTATCGGTGGGACAGGGAGCTACGAGCAGTACTTC. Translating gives CASSIGGTGSYEQYF.

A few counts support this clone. The CDR3 reads CASSIEAGGGTGEQYF. CDR3 bases: TGTGCCAGTAGTATAGAAGCTGGGGGGGGGACTGGCGAGCAGTACTTC. The rearrangement joins TRBV19 to TRBJ2-7; 7 positions agree with TRBD2. From germline, CDR1 is LNHDA and CDR2 SQIVND (reference sequence). The CDR3 extends over 16 amino acids. The ends lost 0 bases at V and 6 bases at J; junction bases unmatched: 11. Looking up the rest from reference TRBV19 and TRBJ2-7 gives the full variable domain: DGGITQSPKYLFRKEGQNVTLSCEQNLNHDAMYWYRQDPGQGLRLIYYSQIVNDFQKGDIAEGYSVSREKKESFPLTVTSAQKNPTAFYLCASSIEAGGGTGEQYFGPGTRLTVT.

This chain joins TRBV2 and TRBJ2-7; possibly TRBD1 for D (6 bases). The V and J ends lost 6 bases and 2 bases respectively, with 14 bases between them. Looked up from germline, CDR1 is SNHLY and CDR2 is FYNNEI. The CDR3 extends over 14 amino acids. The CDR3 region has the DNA TGTGCCAGCAGAGTTCAGGGGATGACCTACGAGCAGTACTTC. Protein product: CASRVQGMTYEQYF.

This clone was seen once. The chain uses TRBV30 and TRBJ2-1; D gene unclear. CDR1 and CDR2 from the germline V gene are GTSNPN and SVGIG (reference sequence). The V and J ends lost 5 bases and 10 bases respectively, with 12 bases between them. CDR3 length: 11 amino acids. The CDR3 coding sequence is TGTGCCTGGGGGGTAACCGGCGAGCAGTTCTTC. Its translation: CAWGVTGEQFF.

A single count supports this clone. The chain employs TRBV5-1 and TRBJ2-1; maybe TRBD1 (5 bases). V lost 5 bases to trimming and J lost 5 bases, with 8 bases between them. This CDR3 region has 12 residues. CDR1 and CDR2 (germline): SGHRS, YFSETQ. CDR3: CASSIRDNEQFF. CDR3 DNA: TGCGCCAGCAGTATCAGGGACAATGAGCAGTTCTTC. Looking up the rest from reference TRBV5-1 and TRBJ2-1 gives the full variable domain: KAGVTQTPRYLIKTRGQQVTLSCSPISGHRSVSWYQQTPGQGLQFLFEYFSETQRNKGNFPGRFSGRQFSNSRSEMNVSTLELGDSALYLCASSIRDNEQFFGPGTRLTVL.

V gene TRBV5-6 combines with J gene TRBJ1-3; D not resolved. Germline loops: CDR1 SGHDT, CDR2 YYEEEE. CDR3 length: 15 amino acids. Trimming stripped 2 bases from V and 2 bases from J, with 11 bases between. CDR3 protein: CASSFDLGTGNTIYF. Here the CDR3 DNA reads TGTGCCAGCAGCTTCGACCTGGGAACTGGAAACACCATATATTTT.

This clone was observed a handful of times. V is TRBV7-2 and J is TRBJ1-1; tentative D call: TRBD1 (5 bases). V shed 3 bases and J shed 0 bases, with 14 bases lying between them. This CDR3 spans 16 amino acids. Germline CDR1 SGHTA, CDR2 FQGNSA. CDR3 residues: CASSLDTPTVNTEAFF. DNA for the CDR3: TGTGCCAGCAGCTTGGACACTCCGACAGTGAACACTGAAGCTTTCTTT.

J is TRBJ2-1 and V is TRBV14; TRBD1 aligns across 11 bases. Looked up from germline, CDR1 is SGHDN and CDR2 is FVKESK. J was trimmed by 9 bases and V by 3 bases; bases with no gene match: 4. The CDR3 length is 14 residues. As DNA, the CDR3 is TGTGCCAGCAGCCAGAGGACAGGGGGCGGTGAGCAGTTCTTC. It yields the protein CASSQRTGGGEQFF.

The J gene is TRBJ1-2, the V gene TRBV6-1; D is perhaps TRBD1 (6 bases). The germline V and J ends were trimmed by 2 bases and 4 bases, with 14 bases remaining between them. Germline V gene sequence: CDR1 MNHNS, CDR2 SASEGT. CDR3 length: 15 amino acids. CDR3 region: CASSEWAGEGYGYTF. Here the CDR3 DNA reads TGTGCCAGCAGTGAATGGGCAGGGGAGGGCTATGGCTACACCTTC.

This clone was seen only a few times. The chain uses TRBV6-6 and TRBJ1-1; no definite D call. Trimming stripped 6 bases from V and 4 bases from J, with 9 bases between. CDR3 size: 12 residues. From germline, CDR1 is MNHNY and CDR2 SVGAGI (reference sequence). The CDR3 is CASSPRVTEAFF. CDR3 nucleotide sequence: TGTGCCAGCAGCCCACGGGTCACTGAAGCTTTCTTT.

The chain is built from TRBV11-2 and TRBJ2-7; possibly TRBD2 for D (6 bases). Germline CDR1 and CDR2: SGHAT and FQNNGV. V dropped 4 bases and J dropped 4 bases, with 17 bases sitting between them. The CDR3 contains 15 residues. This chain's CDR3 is CASSYAGWRGYEQYF. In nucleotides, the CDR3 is TGTGCCAGCAGCTACGCGGGGTGGAGGGGATACGAGCAGTACTTC.

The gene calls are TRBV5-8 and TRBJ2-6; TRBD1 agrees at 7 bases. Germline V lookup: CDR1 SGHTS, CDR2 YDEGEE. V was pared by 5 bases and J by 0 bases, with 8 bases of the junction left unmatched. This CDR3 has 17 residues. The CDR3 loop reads CASRRTGASSGANVLTF. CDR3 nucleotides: TGTGCCAGCAGGCGGACAGGTGCTAGCTCTGGGGCCAACGTCCTGACTTTC.

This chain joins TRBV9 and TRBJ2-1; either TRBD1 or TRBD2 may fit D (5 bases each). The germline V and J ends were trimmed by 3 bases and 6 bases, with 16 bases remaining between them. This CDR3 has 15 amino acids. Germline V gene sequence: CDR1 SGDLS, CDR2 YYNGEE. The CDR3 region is CASSAGPGLINEQFF. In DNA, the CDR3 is TGTGCCAGCAGCGCAGGGCCGGGGCTGATCAATGAGCAGTTCTTC. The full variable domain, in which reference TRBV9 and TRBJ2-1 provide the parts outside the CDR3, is DSGVTQTPKHLITATGQRVTLRCSPRSGDLSVYWYQQSLDQGLQFLIQYYNGEERAKGNILERFSAQQFPDLHSELNLSSLELGDSALYFCASSAGPGLINEQFFGPGTRLTVL.

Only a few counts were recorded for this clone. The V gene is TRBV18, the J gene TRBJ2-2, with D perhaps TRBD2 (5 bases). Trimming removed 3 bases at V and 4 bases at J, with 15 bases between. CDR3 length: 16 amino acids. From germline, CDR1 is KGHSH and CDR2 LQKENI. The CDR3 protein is CASSPTRDPSTGELFF. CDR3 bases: TGTGCCAGCTCACCTACCCGGGATCCTTCCACCGGGGAGCTGTTTTTT.